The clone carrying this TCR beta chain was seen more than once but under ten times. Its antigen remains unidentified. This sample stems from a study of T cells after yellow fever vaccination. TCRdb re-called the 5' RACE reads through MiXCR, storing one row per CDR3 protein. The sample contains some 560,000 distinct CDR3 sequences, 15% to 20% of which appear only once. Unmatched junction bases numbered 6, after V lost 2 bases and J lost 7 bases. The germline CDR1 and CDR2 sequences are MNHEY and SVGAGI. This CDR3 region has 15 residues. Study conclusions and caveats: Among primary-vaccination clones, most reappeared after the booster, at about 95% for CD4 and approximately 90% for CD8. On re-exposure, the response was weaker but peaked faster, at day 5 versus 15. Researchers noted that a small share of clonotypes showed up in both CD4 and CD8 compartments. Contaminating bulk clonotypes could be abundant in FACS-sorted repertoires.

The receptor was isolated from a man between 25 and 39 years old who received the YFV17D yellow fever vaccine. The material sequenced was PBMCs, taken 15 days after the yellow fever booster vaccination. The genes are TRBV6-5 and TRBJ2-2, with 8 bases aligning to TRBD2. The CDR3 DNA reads TGTGCCAGCAGTTACGGGGCGGGAGGCCGCGGGGAGCTGTTTTTT. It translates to CASSYGAGGRGELFF.